This T cell receptor beta chain was profiled in a study of T cell responses to AZD1222 COVID-19 vaccine. TCRdb's copy holds only in-frame clones and misses some; the assay was immunoSEQ multiplex PCR. In the table there are approximately 71,000 clones, 60% to 85% of which are singletons. The V end lost 2 bases, the J end lost 4 bases, and 6 bases lay between the germline ends. The CDR3 extends over 13 amino acids. Germline V CDR1 and CDR2: MRHNA, SNTAGT. This sample comprised peripheral blood, obtained on day 0 of AZD1222 vaccination. The receptor was isolated from an adult in good health. The V gene is TRBV6-4, the J gene TRBJ2-1, with D unclear. In nucleotides, the CDR3 is TGTGCCAGCAGTGACGTCGCTTACAATGAGCAGTTCTTC. This translates into CASSDVAYNEQFF.